These T cell receptor beta chains were read from a single sample in a study of type 1 regulatory T cells. Their antigens remain unidentified. MiXCR, applied by TCRdb to the reads, yields one record per CDR3 protein. The data hold approximately 42,000 distinct CDR3 sequences, with more than 9% observed a single time. The specimen sequenced was cultured non-Tr1 T cells, either the whole culture or a sorted T cell fraction (not recorded which). These receptors were collected from a human donor in good health. The CDR3 runs from the conserved cysteine through the conserved F or W. D genes are given only for firm matches. Expanded clones are given a class, and other clones once, few, many or no size at all.

TRBV5-6,.,TRBJ2-5,.,TGTGCCAGCAGCTCACGGTACCAAGAGACCCAGTACTTC,CASSSRYQETQYF
TRBV28,.,TRBJ1-6,many,TGTGCCAGCAGTTTCCATACTAATTCACCCCTCCACTTT,CASSFHTNSPLHF
TRBV7-3,.,TRBJ1-6,.,TGTGCCAGCAGCGTGGGTCAGACTAATTCACCCCTCCACTTT,CASSVGQTNSPLHF
TRBV5-6,TRBD1,TRBJ2-1,.,TGTGCCAGCAGTAGGGGCAGGGGGCTTAATGAGCAGTTCTTC,CASSRGRGLNEQFF
TRBV7-9,TRBD2,TRBJ2-5,few,TGTGCCAGCAGCCCCCGGGGAGACCGGGAGGCCCAGTACTTC,CASSPRGDREAQYF
TRBV29-1,.,TRBJ2-6,.,TGCAGCGTTGGTCTCACTGGGGCCAACGTCCTGACTTTC,CSVGLTGANVLTF
TRBV7-9,.,TRBJ2-7,few,TGTGCCAGCAGCACGGGGAGATCCTACGAGCAGTACTTC,CASSTGRSYEQYF
TRBV20-1,TRBD1,TRBJ2-5,many,TGCAGTGTGACAGGGGGCGTCGAGACCCAGTACTTC,CSVTGGVETQYF
TRBV20-1,TRBD2,TRBJ2-5,few,TGCAGTGCTAGAGCCCCCGCGCCGCCGGGACTACCTAAAGAGACCCAGTACTTC,CSARAPAPPGLPKETQYF
TRBV6-5,.,TRBJ1-3,.,TGTGCCAGCACCCTCCCGGACTCTGGAAACACCATATATTTT,CASTLPDSGNTIYF